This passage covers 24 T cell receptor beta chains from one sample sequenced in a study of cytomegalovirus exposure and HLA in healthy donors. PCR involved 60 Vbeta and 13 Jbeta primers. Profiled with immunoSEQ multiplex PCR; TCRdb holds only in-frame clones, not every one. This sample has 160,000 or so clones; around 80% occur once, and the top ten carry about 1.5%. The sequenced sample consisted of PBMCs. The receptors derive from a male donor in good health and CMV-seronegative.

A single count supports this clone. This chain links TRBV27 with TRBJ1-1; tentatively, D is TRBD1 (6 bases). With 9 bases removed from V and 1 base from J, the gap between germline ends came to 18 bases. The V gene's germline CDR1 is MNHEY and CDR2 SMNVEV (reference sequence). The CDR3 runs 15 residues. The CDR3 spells CASSGPRQANTEAFF. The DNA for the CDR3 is TGTGCCAGTTCGGGACCACGACAGGCGAACACTGAAGCTTTCTTT.

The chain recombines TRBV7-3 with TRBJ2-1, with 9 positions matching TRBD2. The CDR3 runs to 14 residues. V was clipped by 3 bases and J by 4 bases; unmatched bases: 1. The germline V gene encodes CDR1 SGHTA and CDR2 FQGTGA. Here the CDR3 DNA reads TGTGCCAGCAGCTTTAGCGGGAGTTACAATGAGCAGTTCTTC. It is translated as CASSFSGSYNEQFF.

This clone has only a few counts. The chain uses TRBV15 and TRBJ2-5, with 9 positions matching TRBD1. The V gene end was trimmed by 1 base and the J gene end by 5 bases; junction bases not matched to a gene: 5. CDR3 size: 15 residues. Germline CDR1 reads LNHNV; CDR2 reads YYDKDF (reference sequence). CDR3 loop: CATSRGTGERETQYF. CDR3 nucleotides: TGTGCCACCAGCAGAGGGACAGGGGAGAGGGAGACCCAGTACTTC.

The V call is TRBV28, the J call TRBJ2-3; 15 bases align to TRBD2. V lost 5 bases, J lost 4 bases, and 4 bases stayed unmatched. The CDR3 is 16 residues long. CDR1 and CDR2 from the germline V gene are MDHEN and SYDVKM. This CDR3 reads CASSVGLAGGPDTQYF. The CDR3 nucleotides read TGTGCCAGCAGTGTCGGACTAGCGGGAGGGCCAGATACGCAGTATTTT.

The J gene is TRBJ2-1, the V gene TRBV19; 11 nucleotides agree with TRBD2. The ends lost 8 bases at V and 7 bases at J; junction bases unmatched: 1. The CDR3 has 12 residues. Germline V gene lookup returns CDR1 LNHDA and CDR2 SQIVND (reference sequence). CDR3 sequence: CASRTSGNEQFF. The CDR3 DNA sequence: TGTGCCAGTCGGACTAGCGGGAATGAGCAGTTCTTC.

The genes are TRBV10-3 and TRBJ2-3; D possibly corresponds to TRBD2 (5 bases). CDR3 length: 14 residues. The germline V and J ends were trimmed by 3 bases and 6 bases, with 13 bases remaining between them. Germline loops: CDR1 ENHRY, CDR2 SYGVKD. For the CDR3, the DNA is TGTGCCATCAGTGACGGAGCGGAGTGGGATACGCAGTATTTT. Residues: CAISDGAEWDTQYF.

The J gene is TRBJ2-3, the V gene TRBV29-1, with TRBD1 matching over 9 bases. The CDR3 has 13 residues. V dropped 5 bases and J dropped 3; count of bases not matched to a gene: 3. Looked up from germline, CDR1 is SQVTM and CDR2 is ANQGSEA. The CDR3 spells CSVNDRGTDTQYF. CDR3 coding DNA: TGCAGCGTTAACGACAGGGGGACAGATACGCAGTATTTT.

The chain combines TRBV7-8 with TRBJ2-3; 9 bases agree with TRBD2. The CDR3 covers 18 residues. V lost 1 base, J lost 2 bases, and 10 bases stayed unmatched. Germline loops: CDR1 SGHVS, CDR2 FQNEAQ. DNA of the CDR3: TGTGCCAGCAGCTTAGATAGCGGGAGTCCCACATTCACAGATACGCAGTATTTT. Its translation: CASSLDSGSPTFTDTQYF.

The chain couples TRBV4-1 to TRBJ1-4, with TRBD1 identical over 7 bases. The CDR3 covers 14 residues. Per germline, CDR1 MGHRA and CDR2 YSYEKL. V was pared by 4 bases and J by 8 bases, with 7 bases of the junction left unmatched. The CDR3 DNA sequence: TGCGCCAGCAGCCCGACAGGGCTGGGGGAAAAACTGTTTTTT. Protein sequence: CASSPTGLGEKLFF.

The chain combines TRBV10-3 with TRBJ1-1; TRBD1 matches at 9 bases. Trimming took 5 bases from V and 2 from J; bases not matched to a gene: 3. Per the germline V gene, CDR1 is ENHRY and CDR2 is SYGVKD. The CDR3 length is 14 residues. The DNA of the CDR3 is TGTGCCATCAGTCCGGGACAGGGCAACACTGAAGCTTTCTTT. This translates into CAISPGQGNTEAFF.

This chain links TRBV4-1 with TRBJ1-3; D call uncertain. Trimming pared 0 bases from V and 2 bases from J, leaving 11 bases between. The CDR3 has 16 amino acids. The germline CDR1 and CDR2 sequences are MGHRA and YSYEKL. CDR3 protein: CASSQEVTRTGNTIYF. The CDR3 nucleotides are TGCGCCAGCAGCCAAGAAGTGACAAGGACTGGAAACACCATATATTTT.

CDR3 nucleotide sequence: TGTGCCAGCAGTGAAAGCGGCGGGGGAGGCTTCTATGGCTACACCTTC. Translation: CASSESGGGGFYGYTF. The chain has TRBV6-1 and TRBJ1-2, with D perhaps TRBD1 (5 bases). V shed 2 bases and J shed 4 bases, with 17 bases lying between them. The CDR3 loop spans 16 amino acids. From germline, CDR1 is MNHNS and CDR2 SASEGT.

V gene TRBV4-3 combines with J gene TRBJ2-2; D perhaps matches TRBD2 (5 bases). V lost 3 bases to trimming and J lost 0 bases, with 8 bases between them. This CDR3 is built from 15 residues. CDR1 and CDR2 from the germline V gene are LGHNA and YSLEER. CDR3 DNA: TGCGCCAGCAGCCAGGCCGGGGCGAACACCGGGGAGCTGTTTTTT. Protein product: CASSQAGANTGELFF.

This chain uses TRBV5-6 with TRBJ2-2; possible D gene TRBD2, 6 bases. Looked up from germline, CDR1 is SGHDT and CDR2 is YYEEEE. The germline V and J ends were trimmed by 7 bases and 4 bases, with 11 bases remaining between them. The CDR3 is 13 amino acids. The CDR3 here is CASGWEVTGELFF. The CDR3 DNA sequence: TGTGCCAGCGGTTGGGAGGTCACCGGGGAGCTGTTTTTT. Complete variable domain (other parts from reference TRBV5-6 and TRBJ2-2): DAGVTQSPTHLIKTRGQQVTLRCSPKSGHDTVSWYQQALGQGPQFIFQYYEEEERQRGNFPDRFSGHQFPNYSSELNVNALLLGDSALYLCASGWEVTGELFFGEGSRLTVL.

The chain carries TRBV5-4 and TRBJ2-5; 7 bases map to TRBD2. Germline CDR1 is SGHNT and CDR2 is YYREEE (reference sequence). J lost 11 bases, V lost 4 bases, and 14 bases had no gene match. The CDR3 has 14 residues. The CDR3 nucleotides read TGTGCCAGCAGCGAACTAGCGCGACCAAAAAGTCAGTACTTC. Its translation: CASSELARPKSQYF.

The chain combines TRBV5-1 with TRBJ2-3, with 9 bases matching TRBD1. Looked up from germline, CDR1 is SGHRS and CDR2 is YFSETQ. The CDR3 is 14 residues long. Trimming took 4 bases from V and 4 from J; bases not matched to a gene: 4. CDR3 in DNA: TGCGCCAGCAGCCCCCGGACAGGGGCAGATACGCAGTATTTT. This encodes CASSPRTGADTQYF.

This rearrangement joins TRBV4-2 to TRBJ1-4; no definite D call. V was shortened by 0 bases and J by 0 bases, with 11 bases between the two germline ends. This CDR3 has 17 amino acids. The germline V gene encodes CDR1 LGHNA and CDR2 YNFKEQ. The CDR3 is CASSQDPWRPTNEKLFF. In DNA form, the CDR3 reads TGTGCCAGCAGCCAAGATCCTTGGAGGCCAACTAATGAAAAACTGTTTTTT.

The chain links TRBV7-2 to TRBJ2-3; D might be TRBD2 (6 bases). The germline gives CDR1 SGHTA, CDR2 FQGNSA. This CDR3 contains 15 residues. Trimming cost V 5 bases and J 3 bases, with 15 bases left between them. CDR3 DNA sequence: TGTGCCAGCAGCCCGAGACTAGGAGGGACAGATACGCAGTATTTT. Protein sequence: CASSPRLGGTDTQYF.

CDR3 residues: CASSPGNQPQHF. The CDR3 nucleotides read TGTGCCAGCAGCCCAGGGAATCAGCCCCAGCATTTT. This chain uses TRBV7-2 with TRBJ1-5; D possibly corresponds to TRBD1 (5 bases). Germline CDR1 reads SGHTA; CDR2 reads FQGNSA. V lost 5 bases and J lost 4, with 6 bases in between. The CDR3 covers 12 residues. Full variable domain (missing parts from reference TRBV7-2 and TRBJ1-5): GAGVSQSPSNKVTEKGKDVELRCDPISGHTALYWYRQSLGQGLEFLIYFQGNSAPDKSGLPSDRFSAERTGGSVSTLTIQRTQQEDSAVYLCASSPGNQPQHFGDGTRLSIL.

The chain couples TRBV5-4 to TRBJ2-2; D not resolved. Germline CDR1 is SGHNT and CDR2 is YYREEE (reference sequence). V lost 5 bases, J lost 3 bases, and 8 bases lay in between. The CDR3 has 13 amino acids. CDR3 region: CASSFRYTGELFF. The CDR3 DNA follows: TGTGCCAGCAGTTTTAGATACACCGGGGAGCTGTTTTTT.

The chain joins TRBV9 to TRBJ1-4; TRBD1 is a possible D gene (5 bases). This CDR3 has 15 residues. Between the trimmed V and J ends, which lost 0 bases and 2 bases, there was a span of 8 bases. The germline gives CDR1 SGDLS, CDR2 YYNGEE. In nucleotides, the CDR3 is TGTGCCAGCAGCGTAGCTGGGGCGACTAATGAAAAACTGTTTTTT. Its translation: CASSVAGATNEKLFF.

The CDR3 region has the DNA TGTGCCAGCAGCCCCTCAACCCGTGGACAGGGAAACTATGGCTACACCTTC. It encodes CASSPSTRGQGNYGYTF. The genes are TRBV28 and TRBJ1-2; 8 bases line up with TRBD1. From germline, CDR1 is MDHEN and CDR2 SYDVKM. This CDR3 has 17 residues. V shed 6 bases and J 2 bases; nucleotides not matched to a gene: 14.

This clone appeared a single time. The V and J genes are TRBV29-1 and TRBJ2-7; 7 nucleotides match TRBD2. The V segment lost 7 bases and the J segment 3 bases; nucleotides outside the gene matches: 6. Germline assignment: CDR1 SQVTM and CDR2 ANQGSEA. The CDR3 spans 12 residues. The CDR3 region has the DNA TGCAGCGGCCGTGTAGCGGGCTACGAGCAGTACTTC. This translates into CSGRVAGYEQYF.

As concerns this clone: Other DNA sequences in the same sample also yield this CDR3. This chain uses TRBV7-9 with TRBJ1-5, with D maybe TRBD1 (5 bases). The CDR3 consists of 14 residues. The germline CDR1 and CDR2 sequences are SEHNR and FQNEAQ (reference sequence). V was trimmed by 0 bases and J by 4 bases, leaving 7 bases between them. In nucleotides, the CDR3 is TGTGCCAGCAGCTTAGCGGGGCTAAATCAGCCCCAGCATTTT. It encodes CASSLAGLNQPQHF.